This T cell receptor (beta chain) was sequenced during a study of blood T cell repertoires in COVID-19 (dated by TCRdb to 2018 to 2021). About the study as a whole: Collaborator samples came from the United States, Italy and Spain and covered acute and convalescent phases of COVID-19. The material from the prospective study consisted of cDNA or gDNA derived from T cells, B-cell-depleted T cells, or PBMCs. Subjects who had been exposed to COVID-19, were actively infected with it, or had recovered from it provided the deeply sampled blood TCRbeta repertoires that made up the dataset. The repertoires were released in a freely available public database meant as a resource for research on the immune response to SARS-CoV-2. The samples were drawn from two sources: the first 160 participants of the ongoing ImmuneRACE study, and fewer than 1,500 subjects contributed by 6 global collaborators. Nearly every sample came with metadata listing a de-identified subject ID, COVID-19 status, age in years and sex. Where available, HLA class I and class II types were obtained from metadata supplied by the sample provider rather than from assay-based typing.

TCRbeta CDR3 regions were amplified from genomic DNA using the immunoSEQ Assay, a bias-controlled multiplex PCR. Regarding the original processing steps: Within the assay, amplification of reference gene primers was used to estimate how many nucleated cells each sample contained. Sequence reads were collapsed and filtered to measure the absolute abundance of every unique TCRbeta CDR3 rearrangement. For each sample, productive Simpson clonality was calculated as the square root of Simpson's diversity index across productive rearrangements. TCRdb mirrors the immuneACCESS table, restricted to in-frame sequences. Some clones are absent from its copies; in checked studies, under half trace to an unresolved V gene, and the reason for the others is unknown. D and trimming come from the DNA, and the V and J calls and clone size come from that table. For this sample the table gives 120,000 or so clones, of which about 83% were detected only once. The ten biggest clones cover 5.5% to 6% of the sample.

From its cysteine to its phenylalanine, the CDR3 spans 14 amino acids. Only the CDR3 region is kept as DNA, spanning 42 bases read in frame from base 1. For CDR1 and CDR2, the germline V gene lists SGHVS and FQNEAQ. Cut back by 2 bases and 6 bases, the V and J ends lie 12 bases apart. Results and caveats for the whole study, not just this receptor: How much clinical and demographic metadata was included differed by source and by participant, and the metadata was provided uncurated.

About this clone: Its antigen is currently not known. Per-base qualities were not stored, and no clone one base away is much larger.

Each collaborating institution followed its own protocols to collect whole blood in K2EDTA tubes. Collaborator samples were shipped for TCRbeta analysis as frozen whole blood, isolated PBMCs, or DNA extracted from either sample type. Sequencing was done on a sample of peripheral blood. The sequence joins TRBV7-8 to TRBJ2-3; the D segment could be TRBD2, given 5 matching bases. The source of this sequence is a man of 80 years or more with active or convalescent COVID-19. CDR3 loop: CASSLYHEGDTQYF. The DNA sequence is TGTGCCAGCAGCTTATATCACGAGGGCGATACGCAGTATTTT.